The 22 T cell receptor beta chains in this list originate from one sample, sequenced in a study of blood T cell repertoires in COVID-19. Only in-frame clones appear in the TCRdb table, and some are missing; sequencing was by immunoSEQ multiplex PCR. The sample holds 380,000 or so clones, approximately 89% seen once. The sequencing sample was made of PBMCs or T cells enriched from blood (not recorded which). The receptors shown here come from a man in his thirties or forties who had recovered from COVID-19.

This clone occurred once. CDR3 amino acids: CASSFRRVGEQFF. CDR3 nucleotide sequence: TGTGCCAGCAGTTTTAGGAGGGTAGGTGAGCAGTTCTTC. The chain carries TRBV12-3 or TRBV12-4 and TRBJ2-1; maybe TRBD2 (6 bases). V lost 3 bases to trimming and J lost 9 bases, with 12 bases between them. The CDR3 contains 13 residues.

The chain combines TRBV11-2 with TRBJ1-3, with D possibly being TRBD1 (5 bases). V was pared by 1 base and J by 1 base, with 11 bases between. The CDR3 is 16 amino acids. CDR1 and CDR2 from the germline V gene are SGHAT and FQNNGV. CDR3 loop: CASSLGGRGSGNTIYF. The CDR3 nucleotides are TGTGCCAGCAGCTTAGGAGGGAGGGGATCTGGAAACACCATATATTTT.

This clone was found a few times. This chain uses TRBV11-3 with TRBJ2-7; the D is unclear. The germline V gene encodes CDR1 SGHNT and CDR2 YENEEA. The V end lost 1 base, the J end lost 3 bases, and 13 bases lay between the germline ends. CDR3 size: 15 residues. The CDR3 nucleotides are TGTGCCAGCAGCTTAGTCCCATGGGCCGTCTACGAGCAGTACTTC. It specifies CASSLVPWAVYEQYF.

The V gene is TRBV30, the J gene TRBJ1-1; a possible D gene is TRBD1 (5 bases). The CDR3 runs to 14 residues. Germline loops: CDR1 GTSNPN, CDR2 SVGIG (reference sequence). Deletions cut 4 bases from V and 4 bases from J, with 16 bases between. The CDR3 loop reads CAWTTGAGGTEAFF. The DNA for the CDR3 is TGTGCCTGGACCACCGGCGCGGGGGGCACTGAAGCTTTCTTT.

This clone was counted between two and nine times. This chain uses TRBV20-1 with TRBJ1-2; D may be TRBD1 (6 bases). Trimming removed 5 bases at V and 6 bases at J, with 10 bases between. This CDR3 spans 11 amino acids. The germline V gene encodes CDR1 DFQATT and CDR2 SNEGSKA (reference sequence). As DNA, the CDR3 is TGCAGTGCTGGGTCAGGGGATGGCTACACCTTC. The encoded protein is CSAGSGDGYTF.

The rearrangement uses TRBV6-5 and TRBJ2-1; D is unresolved. This CDR3 has 13 residues. CDR1 MNHEY and CDR2 SVGAGI come from the germline V gene. With 2 bases removed from V and 8 bases from J, the gap between germline ends came to 10 bases. The CDR3 spells CASSYKAADEQFF. For the CDR3, the DNA is TGTGCCAGCAGTTACAAGGCGGCAGATGAGCAGTTCTTC.

Only one count was recorded for this clone. The chain employs TRBV16 and TRBJ1-2, with a tentative D call TRBD1 (6 bases). The CDR3 covers 15 residues. Trimming pared 4 bases from V and 5 bases from J, leaving 17 bases between. Germline V CDR1 and CDR2: KGHSY, FQNENV. The CDR3 coding sequence is TGTGCCAGCAGCCCTGGGACCGCCCAGGGGTATGGCTACACCTTC. Residues: CASSPGTAQGYGYTF.

The chain is built from TRBV24-1 and TRBJ1-3; D might be TRBD1 (6 bases). The V end was cut by 9 bases, the J end by 0 bases, with 14 bases between. The CDR3 has 15 residues. CDR1 KGHDR and CDR2 SFDVKD come from the germline V gene. The DNA for the CDR3 is TGTGCCACCCTCACTCGGGACATCTCTGGAAACACCATATATTTT. This translates into CATLTRDISGNTIYF.

The chain joins TRBV9 to TRBJ2-1; possibly TRBD1 for D (6 bases). Between the trimmed V and J ends, which lost 4 bases and 4 bases, there was a span of 15 bases. This CDR3 has 15 amino acids. Per germline, CDR1 SGDLS and CDR2 YYNGEE. CDR3 sequence reads: CASSSTGTEYNEQFF. The CDR3 bases are TGTGCCAGCAGCTCAACAGGGACCGAATACAATGAGCAGTTCTTC.

The chain is built from TRBV7-2 and TRBJ1-1; the D gene is possibly TRBD1 (6 bases). V was clipped by 3 bases and J by 6 bases, with 17 bases between them. Germline V gene sequence: CDR1 SGHTA, CDR2 FQGNSA. The CDR3 is 15 amino acids. The CDR3 DNA is TGTGCCAGCAGCTTCCCAACCGGGGGGCCATCTGAAGCTTTCTTT. Encoded protein: CASSFPTGGPSEAFF.

The chain recombines TRBV19 with TRBJ1-5, with 9 positions matching TRBD1. J gave up 3 bases and V 5 bases, and 14 bases lay outside the gene matches. Germline-derived CDR1 and CDR2 are LNHDA and SQIVND (reference sequence). The CDR3 length is 18 residues. The CDR3: CASSPRQGGKTLNQPQHF. The CDR3, as DNA: TGTGCCAGTAGTCCGCGACAGGGGGGCAAAACCCTCAATCAGCCCCAGCATTTT.

The chain uses TRBV30 and TRBJ1-4; unclear D gene. Germline V CDR1 and CDR2: GTSNPN, SVGIG (reference sequence). The CDR3 totals 17 residues. Trimming shortened V by 1 base and J by 2 bases, and 17 bases separated the two germline ends. The CDR3 bases are TGTGCCTGGAGTGCGTATAATGAGGGCTGGACTAATGAAAAACTGTTTTTT. Translation gives CAWSAYNEGWTNEKLFF.

This chain joins TRBV6-5 and TRBJ1-2; maybe TRBD1 (5 bases). The CDR3 length is 14 residues. The germline V gene encodes CDR1 MNHEY and CDR2 SVGAGI. V was trimmed by 5 bases and J by 4 bases, leaving 14 bases between them. CDR3: CASSKSREGYGYTF. The CDR3 region has the DNA TGTGCCAGCAGTAAATCCAGGGAAGGCTATGGCTACACCTTC.

This chain uses TRBV5-1 with TRBJ2-1; the D gene is possibly TRBD2 (6 bases). The germline V gene has CDR1 SGHRS and CDR2 YFSETQ. CDR3 size: 15 residues. Trimming removed 4 bases from V and 0 bases from J, with 11 bases in between. The CDR3 sequence is CASSLTGSSYNEQFF. The CDR3 DNA is TGCGCCAGCAGCCTAACCGGGAGCTCCTACAATGAGCAGTTCTTC.

The V call is TRBV9, the J call TRBJ1-2; weak D call: TRBD1 (6 bases). The CDR3 sequence is 15 residues long. Trimming stripped 4 bases from V and 2 bases from J, with 15 bases between. The germline V gene encodes CDR1 SGDLS and CDR2 YYNGEE. This CDR3 is CASSPQPTGNYGYTF. Here the CDR3 DNA reads TGTGCCAGCAGCCCTCAACCGACAGGCAACTATGGCTACACCTTC.

This chain connects TRBV18 to TRBJ1-4; D is uncertain. V was clipped by 2 bases and J by 5 bases, with 12 bases between them. This CDR3 is 15 amino acids long. Germline V gives CDR1 KGHSH, CDR2 LQKENI. As DNA, the CDR3 is TGTGCCAGCTCACCAATTCACGGAGTGAATGAAAAACTGTTTTTT. Its translation is CASSPIHGVNEKLFF. The full variable domain, rest sourced from reference TRBV18 and TRBJ1-4, is NAGVMQNPRHLVRRRGQEARLRCSPMKGHSHVYWYRQLPEEGLKFMVYLQKENIIDESGMPKERFSAEFPKEGPSILRIQQVVRGDSAAYFCASSPIHGVNEKLFFGSGTQLSVL.

Concerning this clone: Other DNA sequences of this sample code for an identical CDR3. The chain has TRBV7-8 and TRBJ2-2; D might be TRBD2 (5 bases). The germline gives CDR1 SGHVS, CDR2 FQNEAQ. The CDR3 is 15 amino acids. With 1 base removed from V and 2 bases from J, the gap between germline ends came to 8 bases. The DNA of the CDR3 is TGTGCCAGCAGCTTAGTGGGAGTAAACACCGGGGAGCTGTTTTTT. Residues: CASSLVGVNTGELFF.

The sample holds a few counts of this clone. This chain connects TRBV7-9 to TRBJ2-2; TRBD2 agrees at 9 bases. V trimming: 2 bases; J trimming: 0 bases; junction bases outside the gene matches: 10. The V gene's germline CDR1 is SEHNR and CDR2 FQNEAQ (reference sequence). The CDR3 has 19 amino acids. DNA for the CDR3: TGTGCCAGCAGCTTACCCGGGCGAGGCGGGGGGGCGAACACCGGGGAGCTGTTTTTT. It is translated as CASSLPGRGGGANTGELFF. Filled out from reference TRBV7-9 and TRBJ2-2, the complete variable domain reads DTGVSQNPRHKITKRGQNVTFRCDPISEHNRLYWYRQTLGQGPEFLTYFQNEAQLEKSRLLSDRFSAERPKGSFSTLEIQRTEQGDSAMYLCASSLPGRGGGANTGELFFGEGSRLTVL.

V usage is TRBV12-5 and J usage is TRBJ2-2, with D possibly being TRBD1 (5 bases). This CDR3 is 14 amino acids long. With 5 bases removed from V and 0 bases from J, the gap between germline ends came to 7 bases. Germline V CDR1 and CDR2: LGHNT, FRNRAP. CDR3 sequence (DNA): TGTGCTAGTGGTCTACAGGCGAACACCGGGGAGCTGTTTTTT. It specifies CASGLQANTGELFF.

CDR3 loop: CASSVGQGVYGYTF. The CDR3 DNA sequence: TGTGCCAGCAGCGTCGGACAAGGCGTGTATGGCTACACCTTC. This chain uses TRBV9 with TRBJ1-2; a possible D gene is TRBD1 (5 bases). V lost 2 bases and J 5 bases, leaving 13 bases between the germline ends. This CDR3 has 14 residues. CDR1 and CDR2 from the germline V gene are SGDLS and YYNGEE.

This clone was observed a handful of times. V gene TRBV7-9 combines with J gene TRBJ2-1; 9 bases map to TRBD1. The V and J ends lost 1 base and 7 bases, in that order; junction bases with no gene match: 2. CDR1 is SEHNR and CDR2 is FQNEAQ in the germline V gene (reference sequence). The CDR3 covers 14 residues. The CDR3 coding sequence is TGTGCCAGCAGCTTAGGGACAGGGGATAATGAGCAGTTCTTC. Its translation is CASSLGTGDNEQFF.

The chain carries TRBV7-9 and TRBJ1-4; 8 bases fit TRBD1. The CDR3 is 15 residues long. The J segment lost 3 bases and the V segment lost 2 bases, leaving 2 bases of the junction unmatched. Looked up from germline, CDR1 is SEHNR and CDR2 is FQNEAQ (reference sequence). This CDR3 is CASSLKQGANEKLFF. The CDR3 coding sequence is TGTGCCAGCAGCTTAAAACAGGGGGCTAATGAAAAACTGTTTTTT.